This T cell receptor beta chain was found in a study of blood T cells in healthy people across ages. PBMCs numbering at least 6.5 million were isolated per sample. On this clonotype: No antigen is known for it.

A J-beta primer mix and a sample-barcoded 5' primer were used in a second PCR of roughly 6 to 12 cycles. Individual samples furnished no less than 2.5 million CDR3-containing paired-end reads apiece. TCRdb reprocessed the 5' RACE reads with MiXCR, giving one entry per CDR3 protein. The sample lists some 370,000 distinct CDR3 sequences, about 52% occurring once. Study-wide results and caveats: Naive and antigen-experienced cells were not separated, limiting conclusive comparison.

This CDR3 spans 19 amino acids. The V gene end was trimmed by 6 bases and the J gene end by 0 bases; junction bases not matched to a gene: 16. This receptor was identified in a man aged 55 to 70 in good health. The sample comprised blood. The chain links TRBV12-3 or TRBV12-4 to TRBJ2-1, with 8 positions matching TRBD2. The CDR3 loop is CASRRTGTRKTNSYNEQFF. CDR3 in DNA: TGTGCCAGCAGACGAACCGGGACTAGAAAGACGAACTCCTACAATGAGCAGTTCTTC.